The clone carrying this T cell receptor beta chain was seen repeatedly, ten times or more. As yet, its antigen is unknown. These data originate in a study of regulatory T cells in long-lasting Graves disease. General study points: Whereas 966 public clonotypes were shared by new patients, persistent patients shared more, at 2,500 to 3,000.

Time point of the sample: persistent/refractory GD, antithyroid drugs over 5 years with positive TRAb. The TCR library used RNA extracted from PBMCs. Germline assignment: CDR1 SNHLY and CDR2 FYNNEI. V was clipped by 6 bases and J by 8 bases, with 13 bases between them. The CDR3 is made up of 13 amino acids. Construction of TCR beta libraries relied on iRepertoire HTBI primers and on Arm-PCR targeting CDR3 regions. TCRdb re-analysed the multiplex PCR reads in MiXCR, keeping a single row per CDR3 protein. The table has some 330,000 distinct CDR3 sequences, about 23% seen once. The V and J genes are TRBV2 and TRBJ1-4; D is uncertain. The sequence derives from a woman between 40 and 55 years old with Graves disease. The sample was peripheral blood mononuclear cells (PBMCs), taken when the disease was refractory, from a patient treated with antithyroid drugs. The CDR3 is CASRELNSEKLFF. CDR3 bases: TGTGCCAGCAGGGAACTCAACTCAGAAAAACTGTTTTTT.